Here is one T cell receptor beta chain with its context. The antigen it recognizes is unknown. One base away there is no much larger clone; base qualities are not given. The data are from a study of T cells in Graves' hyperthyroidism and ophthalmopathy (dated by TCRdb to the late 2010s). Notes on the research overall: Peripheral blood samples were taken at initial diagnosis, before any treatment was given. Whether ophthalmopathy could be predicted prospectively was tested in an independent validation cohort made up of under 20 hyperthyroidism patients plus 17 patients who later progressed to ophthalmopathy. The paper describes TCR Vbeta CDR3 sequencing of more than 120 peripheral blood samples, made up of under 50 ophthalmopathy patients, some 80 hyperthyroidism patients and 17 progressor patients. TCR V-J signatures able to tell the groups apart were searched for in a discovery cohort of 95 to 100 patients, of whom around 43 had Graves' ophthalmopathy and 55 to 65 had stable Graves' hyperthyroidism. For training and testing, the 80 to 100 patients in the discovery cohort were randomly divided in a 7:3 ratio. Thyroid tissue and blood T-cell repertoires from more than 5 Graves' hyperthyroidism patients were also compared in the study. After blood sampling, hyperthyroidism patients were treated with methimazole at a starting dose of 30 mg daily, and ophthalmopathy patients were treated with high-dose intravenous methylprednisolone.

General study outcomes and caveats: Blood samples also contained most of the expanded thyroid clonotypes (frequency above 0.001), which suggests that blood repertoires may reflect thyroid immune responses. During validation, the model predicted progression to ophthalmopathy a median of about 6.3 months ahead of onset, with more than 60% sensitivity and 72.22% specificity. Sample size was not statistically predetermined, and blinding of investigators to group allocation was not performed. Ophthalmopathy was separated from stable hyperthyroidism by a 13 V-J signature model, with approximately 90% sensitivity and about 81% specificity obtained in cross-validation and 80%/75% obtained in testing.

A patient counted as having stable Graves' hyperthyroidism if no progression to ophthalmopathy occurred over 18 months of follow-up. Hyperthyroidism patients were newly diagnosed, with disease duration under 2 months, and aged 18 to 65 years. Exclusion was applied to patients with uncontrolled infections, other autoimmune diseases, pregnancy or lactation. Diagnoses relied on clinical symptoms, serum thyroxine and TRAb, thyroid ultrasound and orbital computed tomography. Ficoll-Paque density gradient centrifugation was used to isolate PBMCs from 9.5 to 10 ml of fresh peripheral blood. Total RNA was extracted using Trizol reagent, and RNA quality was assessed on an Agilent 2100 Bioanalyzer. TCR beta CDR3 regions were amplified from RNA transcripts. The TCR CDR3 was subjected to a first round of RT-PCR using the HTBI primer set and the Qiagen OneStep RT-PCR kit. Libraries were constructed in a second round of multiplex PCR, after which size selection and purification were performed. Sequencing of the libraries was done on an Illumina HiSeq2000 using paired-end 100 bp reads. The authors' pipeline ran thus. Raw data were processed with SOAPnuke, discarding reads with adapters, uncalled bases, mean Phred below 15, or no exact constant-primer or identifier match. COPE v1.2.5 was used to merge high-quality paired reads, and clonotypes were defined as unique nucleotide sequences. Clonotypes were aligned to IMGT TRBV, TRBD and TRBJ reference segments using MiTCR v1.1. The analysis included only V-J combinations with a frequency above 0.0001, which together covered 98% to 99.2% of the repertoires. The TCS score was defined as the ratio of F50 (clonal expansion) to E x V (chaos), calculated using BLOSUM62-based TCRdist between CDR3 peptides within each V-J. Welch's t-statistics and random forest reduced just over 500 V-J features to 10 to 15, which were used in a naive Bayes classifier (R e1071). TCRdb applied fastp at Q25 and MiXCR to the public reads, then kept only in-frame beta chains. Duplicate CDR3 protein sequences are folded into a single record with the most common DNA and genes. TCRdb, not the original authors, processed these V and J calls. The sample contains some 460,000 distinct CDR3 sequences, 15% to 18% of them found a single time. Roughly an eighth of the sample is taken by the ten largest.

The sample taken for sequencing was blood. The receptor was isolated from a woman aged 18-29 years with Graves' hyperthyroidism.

The sequenced DNA is TGTGCCAGCAGCTTATCCATCTTGGGGGACTATGGCTACACCTTC. Its protein product is CASSLSILGDYGYTF. The sequence joins TRBV7-9 to TRBJ1-2; a tentative D match to TRBD1 spans 5 bases. Its CDR3 holds 15 amino acids, cysteine through phenylalanine. The kept DNA is CDR3 alone, 45 bases in frame from the first base. From the germline V gene (reference sequence), CDR1 is SEHNR and CDR2 is FQNEAQ. Trimming takes 2 bases from V and 3 bases from J, and the germline ends sit 13 bases apart.